The 13 T cell receptor beta chains presented below share a single source sample, sequenced in a study of T cell repertoires in cytomegalovirus infection. MiXCR, applied by TCRdb to the reads, yields one record per CDR3 protein. The table records roughly 500,000 distinct CDR3 sequences, 16% of them present only once. Sequenced input: CD8+ T cells from PBMCs. The receptors shown here come from a human donor in good health (CMV status not recorded). Some clones in this sample may be carry-over from other donors' samples.

This clonotype showed up just a few times. The CDR3 loop reads CASRQTSGYEQYF. The CDR3 DNA sequence: TGTGCCAGCCGGCAGACTAGCGGCTACGAGCAGTACTTC. This chain uses TRBV7-6 with TRBJ2-7; 9 positions match TRBD2. CDR3 size: 13 residues. V was pared by 8 bases and J by 3 bases, with 5 bases of the junction left unmatched. The germline gives CDR1 SGHVS, CDR2 FNYEAQ. Drawing the rest from reference TRBV7-6 and TRBJ2-7, the complete variable domain is GAGVSQSPRYKVTKRGQDVALRCDPISGHVSLYWYRQALGQGPEFLTYFNYEAQQDKSGLPNDRFSAERPEGSISTLTIQRTEQRDSAMYRCASRQTSGYEQYFGPGTRLTVT.

This clonotype was seen more than once but under ten times. V usage is TRBV4-1 and J usage is TRBJ1-1; no definite D call. Germline-derived CDR1 and CDR2 are MGHRA and YSYEKL. Trimming left V 1 base short and J 2 bases short, with 11 bases between. CDR3 length: 15 amino acids. The CDR3 loop reads CASSQVADGNTEAFF. The CDR3 region has the DNA TGCGCCAGCAGCCAAGTCGCGGACGGTAACACTGAAGCTTTCTTT.

Note on this clonotype: Because it lacks the conserved phenylalanine or tryptophan at the end, this CDR3 is likely a read error. This chain joins TRBV19 and TRBJ2-2; D not certain. Trimming removed 3 bases from V and 6 bases from J, with 5 bases in between. CDR1 and CDR2 from the germline V gene are LNHDA and SQIVND (reference sequence). The CDR3 extends over 12 amino acids. The CDR3 region has the DNA TGTGCCAGTAGTATGAAGGCCGGGGAGCTGTTTCTT. It encodes CASSMKAGELFL.

The chain uses TRBV9 and TRBJ2-1; D is unclear. Germline V gene sequence: CDR1 SGDLS, CDR2 YYNGEE. V was pared by 4 bases and J by 0 bases, with 11 bases between. The CDR3 is 15 amino acids. The CDR3 loop is CASSPTWSSYNEQFF. The DNA of the CDR3 is TGTGCCAGCAGCCCCACGTGGAGCTCCTACAATGAGCAGTTCTTC.

This clonotype has at least ten counts. The chain links TRBV11-1 to TRBJ1-1; the D is unclear. Trimming took 5 bases from V and 0 from J, leaving 16 bases between them. The CDR3 totals 16 residues. Germline CDR1 reads SGHAT; CDR2 reads FQDESV (reference sequence). CDR3 sequence: CASSPTTEVMNTEAFF. The CDR3 region has the DNA TGTGCCAGCAGCCCGACGACGGAAGTAATGAACACTGAAGCTTTCTTT.

As to this clonotype: This may be a read error: a much more frequent sequence differs by one nucleotide. The chain joins TRBV11-2 to TRBJ2-7; D remains unclear. The germline CDR1 and CDR2 sequences are SGHAT and FQNNGV. The CDR3 loop spans 15 amino acids. In nucleotides, the CDR3 is TGTGTCAGCAGCTTAGTTGTCGGGCACTCCTACGAGCAGTACTTC. Translating it yields CVSSLVVGHSYEQYF.

This clonotype was counted at least ten times. This chain links TRBV29-1 with TRBJ2-1; TRBD1 matches 10 bases. V was pared by 3 bases and J by 3 bases, with 8 bases of the junction left unmatched. CDR1 is SQVTM and CDR2 is ANQGSEA in the germline V gene. The CDR3 sequence is 16 residues long. As DNA, the CDR3 is TGCAGCGTTGACACCGGGGACAGGGGATACTACAATGAGCAGTTCTTC. Translating it yields CSVDTGDRGYYNEQFF.

This clonotype was seen more than once but under ten times. The chain employs TRBV9 and TRBJ2-7; possibly TRBD1 for D (6 bases). Per germline, CDR1 SGDLS and CDR2 YYNGEE. This CDR3 spans 15 amino acids. Between the trimmed V and J ends, which lost 0 bases and 2 bases, there was a span of 12 bases. The CDR3 DNA sequence: TGTGCCAGCAGCGTAGGGACAGCTTTAACCTACGAGCAGTACTTC. It is translated as CASSVGTALTYEQYF. Variable domain in full (rest from reference TRBV9 and TRBJ2-7): DSGVTQTPKHLITATGQRVTLRCSPRSGDLSVYWYQQSLDQGLQFLIQYYNGEERAKGNILERFSAQQFPDLHSELNLSSLELGDSALYFCASSVGTALTYEQYFGPGTRLTVT.

The rearrangement uses TRBV20-1 and TRBJ1-1; TRBD1 agrees at 9 bases. Trimming cost V 7 bases and J 0 bases; bases outside gene matches: 3. CDR3 length equals 13 residues. CDR1 and CDR2 from the germline V gene are DFQATT and SNEGSKA (reference sequence). CDR3 region: CSVRDRVNTEAFF. CDR3 nucleotides: TGCAGTGTTAGGGACAGGGTGAACACTGAAGCTTTCTTT.

The sample holds many counts of this clonotype. V is TRBV5-1 and J is TRBJ2-2; 7 nucleotides agree with TRBD2. The CDR3 is 16 amino acids. The V and J ends lost 0 bases and 4 bases, in that order; junction bases with no gene match: 6. Germline assignment: CDR1 SGHRS and CDR2 YFSETQ. The CDR3, as DNA: TGCGCCAGCAGCTTGGTGGCGACGGGGGGCACCGGGGAGCTGTTTTTT. It encodes CASSLVATGGTGELFF.

The chain employs TRBV12-3 or TRBV12-4 and TRBJ2-7, with D possibly matching TRBD1 (6 bases). The CDR3 has 12 residues. The V gene lost 4 bases and the J gene lost 6 bases, with 10 bases spanning the gap. The DNA of the CDR3 is TGTGCCAGCAGTTATGCAGGGGTCGAGCAGTACTTC. It codes for CASSYAGVEQYF.

This clonotype was detected once. The V and J genes are TRBV27 and TRBJ2-3, with D possibly being TRBD2 (5 bases). CDR3 size: 15 residues. CDR1 and CDR2 from the germline V gene are MNHEY and SMNVEV (reference sequence). The germline V and J ends were trimmed by 3 bases and 4 bases, with 14 bases remaining between them. The CDR3 DNA sequence: TGTGCCAGCAGTTTCCACCAGGACGGGGCAGATACGCAGTATTTT. Translated: CASSFHQDGADTQYF.

This clonotype occurred many times. For the CDR3, the DNA is TGTGCCAGCAGTGAACTGGCGGGATGGGAGACCCAGTACTTC. It encodes CASSELAGWETQYF. The rearrangement joins TRBV6-1 to TRBJ2-5; TRBD2 might be the D (6 bases). Deletions cut 2 bases from V and 5 bases from J, with 12 bases between. Germline V CDR1 and CDR2: MNHNS, SASEGT. The CDR3 runs 14 residues.